The sequence of this T cell receptor (beta chain) was determined in a study of T cell changes during pregnancy in multiple sclerosis. Only one count was recorded for this clone. The CDR3 runs 12 residues. Germline V gene lookup returns CDR1 SEHNR and CDR2 FQNEAQ (reference sequence). V was pared by 2 bases and J by 8 bases, with 9 bases between. Produced via immunoSEQ multiplex PCR; TCRdb's table is partial and in-frame only. The sample holds under 55,000 clones; under 95% are singletons and the top ten take roughly 1.5%. This sequence was found in a female donor with multiple sclerosis, enrolled in a pregnancy study. V usage is TRBV7-9 and J usage is TRBJ1-1, with unresolved D. Input material: PBMCs (not recorded whether the cells were cultured). The chain's CDR3 is CASSLKPMEAFF. CDR3 sequence (DNA): TGTGCCAGCAGCTTAAAACCGATGGAAGCTTTCTTT. Full variable domain (missing parts from reference TRBV7-9 and TRBJ1-1): DTGVSQNPRHKITKRGQNVTFRCDPISEHNRLYWYRQTLGQGPEFLTYFQNEAQLEKSRLLSDRFSAERPKGSFSTLEIQRTEQGDSAMYLCASSLKPMEAFFGQGTRLTVV.